These T cell receptor beta chains were read from a single sample in a study of tumor-infiltrating lymphocytes in glioblastoma multiforme. MiXCR was run by TCRdb on the multiplex PCR reads, yielding one entry per CDR3 protein. The sample records fewer than 25,000 distinct CDR3 sequences, under 80% being singletons. The sequenced material came from peripheral blood. Every receptor here comes from a male donor with glioblastoma. The CDR3 runs from the conserved cysteine through the conserved F or W.

J gene: TRBJ1-5
V gene: TRBV29-1
CDR3 protein: CSVQQGAKQPQHF

J gene: TRBJ1-1
V gene: TRBV7-9
CDR3 protein: CARSLGAVRNTEAFF

J gene: TRBJ2-4
V gene: TRBV20-1
CDR3 protein: CSAWAETSGLNIRYF

J gene: TRBJ2-7
V gene: TRBV11-2
CDR3 protein: CASRLADYKQYF

J gene: TRBJ1-5
V gene: TRBV20-1
CDR3 protein: CSAIRDSNQPQHF

J gene: TRBJ1-3
V gene: TRBV11-2
CDR3 protein: CASSLGGTGNTIYF

J gene: TRBJ2-1
V gene: TRBV11-3
CDR3 protein: CASSSRGEVELFF

J gene: TRBJ2-1
V gene: TRBV11-2
CDR3 protein: CASSPGTCFYNEQFF

J gene: TRBJ2-7
V gene: TRBV11-2
CDR3 protein: CASSLVGTGSTYSYEQYF

J gene: TRBJ2-5
V gene: TRBV20-1
CDR3 protein: CSARAGAPQETQYF

J gene: TRBJ2-2
V gene: TRBV11-2
CDR3 protein: CARSPLRQDTGELFF

J gene: TRBJ1-1
V gene: TRBV29-1
CDR3 protein: CSASDTEAFF

J gene: TRBJ2-5
V gene: TRBV7-9
CDR3 protein: CASAGTEYQETQYF

J gene: TRBJ2-4
V gene: TRBV30
CDR3 protein: CAWSVFGVAWIKNIKYF

J gene: TRBJ1-1
V gene: TRBV29-1
CDR3 protein: CSVQGGLRAIF

J gene: TRBJ2-1
V gene: TRBV11-2
CDR3 protein: CASSLAQGLADYNEQFF

J gene: TRBJ2-7
V gene: TRBV12-3/TRBV12-4
CDR3 protein: CASSWTGSYKQYF

J gene: TRBJ2-7
V gene: TRBV11-2
CDR3 protein: CASSQRGQDYEQYF

J gene: TRBJ1-2
V gene: TRBV11-2
CDR3 protein: CASSLVRGNNGNTF

J gene: TRBJ2-2
V gene: TRBV29-1
CDR3 protein: CSVELGAGGDGELFF

J gene: TRBJ2-2
V gene: TRBV5-6
CDR3 protein: CASRTSASNTGELFF

J gene: TRBJ2-5
V gene: TRBV5-1
CDR3 protein: CASSRDSKETQYF

J gene: TRBJ1-2
V gene: TRBV5-4
CDR3 protein: CARGLEIGRSYGYTF

J gene: TRBJ1-1
V gene: TRBV6-5
CDR3 protein: CATRPRGNTEAFF

J gene: TRBJ2-1
V gene: TRBV11-2
CDR3 protein: CACNWVRGTEQFF

J gene: TRBJ1-6
V gene: TRBV5-6
CDR3 protein: CASMRDSPLHF

J gene: TRBJ2-1
V gene: TRBV11-3
CDR3 protein: CASSLTEGSEQFF

J gene: TRBJ2-1
V gene: TRBV29-1
CDR3 protein: CSVEWCGYEQFF

J gene: TRBJ2-1
V gene: TRBV11-2
CDR3 protein: CASSLERTCFDEHFF

J gene: TRBJ2-3
V gene: TRBV11-2
CDR3 protein: CTRSVGGSLPDTQYF

J gene: TRBJ2-2
V gene: TRBV29-1
CDR3 protein: CSVGAENTGELFF

J gene: TRBJ2-7
V gene: TRBV20-1
CDR3 protein: CNADPDIDQSYEQYF

J gene: TRBJ1-1
V gene: TRBV11-2
CDR3 protein: CASSSGGNTEAFF

J gene: TRBJ2-1
V gene: TRBV5-8
CDR3 protein: CASLSGRSSYNEQFF

J gene: TRBJ2-3
V gene: TRBV12-1
CDR3 protein: CASSWGRADTQYF

J gene: TRBJ1-3
V gene: TRBV20-1
CDR3 protein: CSVYLGAGDTIYF

J gene: TRBJ2-7
V gene: TRBV29-1
CDR3 protein: CNVADTTTSGKGYEQYF

J gene: TRBJ1-1
V gene: TRBV11-3
CDR3 protein: CASSSRRDSEAFF

J gene: TRBJ2-7
V gene: TRBV28
CDR3 protein: CANSWWQGKDEQYF

J gene: TRBJ2-7
V gene: TRBV11-2
CDR3 protein: CASNDRGDHEQYF

J gene: TRBJ2-3
V gene: TRBV11-2
CDR3 protein: CASNSYGIDTDTQYF

J gene: TRBJ2-7
V gene: TRBV11-2
CDR3 protein: CASSLTGKGNEQYF

J gene: TRBJ1-1
V gene: TRBV6-6
CDR3 protein: CASSRNTEAFF

J gene: TRBJ2-7
V gene: TRBV5-4
CDR3 protein: CASSLVDGSSYEQYF

J gene: TRBJ1-2
V gene: TRBV5-1
CDR3 protein: CASSFSGASGYTF

J gene: TRBJ2-3
V gene: TRBV4-1
CDR3 protein: CASSQALTSGAIATQYF